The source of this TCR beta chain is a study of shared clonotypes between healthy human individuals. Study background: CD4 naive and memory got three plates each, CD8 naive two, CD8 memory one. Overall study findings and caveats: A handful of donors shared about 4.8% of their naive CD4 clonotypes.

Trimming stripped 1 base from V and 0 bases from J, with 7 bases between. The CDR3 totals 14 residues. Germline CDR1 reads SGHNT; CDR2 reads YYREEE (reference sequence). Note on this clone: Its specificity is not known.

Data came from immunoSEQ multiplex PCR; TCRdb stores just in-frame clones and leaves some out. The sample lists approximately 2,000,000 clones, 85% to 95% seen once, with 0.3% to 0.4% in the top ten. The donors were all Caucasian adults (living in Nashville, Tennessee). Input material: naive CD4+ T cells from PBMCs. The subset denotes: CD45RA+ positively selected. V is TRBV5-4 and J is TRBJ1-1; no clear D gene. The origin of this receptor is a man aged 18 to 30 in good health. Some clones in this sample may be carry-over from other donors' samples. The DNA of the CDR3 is TGTGCCAGCAGCTTGACCGACATGAACACTGAAGCTTTCTTT. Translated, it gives CASSLTDMNTEAFF. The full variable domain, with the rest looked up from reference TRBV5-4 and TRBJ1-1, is ETGVTQSPTHLIKTRGQQVTLRCSSQSGHNTVSWYQQALGQGPQFIFQYYREEENGRGNFPPRFSGLQFPNYSSELNVNALELDDSALYLCASSLTDMNTEAFFGQGTRLTVV.